Presented here are 21 T cell receptor beta chains from one specimen sequenced in a study of control samples from healthy donors and cancer patients. The repertoire was sequenced with immunoSEQ multiplex PCR; TCRdb's copy has only in-frame clones and lacks some. The data show about 180,000 clones, 90% seen once. The sequenced sample consisted of blood. The receptors were gathered from a woman between 45 and 65 years old in good health.

Comment on this clone: Sequence at one end of the junction differs from germline and may be a read error. This chain joins TRBV25-1 and TRBJ2-7, with 9 bases matching TRBD1. CDR3 length equals 12 residues. Germline V gene sequence: CDR1 MGHDK, CDR2 SYGVNS. Here the CDR3 reads CASSAGQGHPNF. The CDR3 nucleotides read TGTGCCAGCAGTGCTGGACAGGGGCACCCGAACTTC.

The chain employs TRBV6-6 and TRBJ2-1, with a tentative D call TRBD1 (5 bases). Trimming took off 4 bases at V and 4 bases at J, with 8 bases between the two ends. CDR3 length: 13 amino acids. Germline lookup yields CDR1 MNHNY and CDR2 SVGAGI (reference sequence). The CDR3 DNA reads TGTGCCAGCAGTTTGACAGAGTACAATGAGCAGTTCTTC. It codes for CASSLTEYNEQFF.

The table lists this clone with a few counts. The rearrangement uses TRBV7-9 and TRBJ2-2; a possible D gene is TRBD1 (5 bases). The V and J ends lost 8 bases and 6 bases respectively, with 10 bases between them. The germline V gene has CDR1 SEHNR and CDR2 FQNEAQ (reference sequence). This CDR3 spans 12 amino acids. DNA for the CDR3: TGTGCCAGCGGGGCAGGCCCCGGGGAGCTGTTTTTT. Translated: CASGAGPGELFF.

The chain links TRBV5-1 to TRBJ1-2, with no clear D. CDR1 is SGHRS and CDR2 is YFSETQ in the germline V gene. Trimming took off 4 bases at V and 14 bases at J, with 21 bases between the two ends. The CDR3 is made up of 13 amino acids. CDR3 nucleotide sequence: TGCGCCAGCAGCGAGTCGTCCAGAGGCGAGGCTACCTTC. Protein: CASSESSRGEATF.

This chain joins TRBV19 and TRBJ1-3, with D unresolved. This CDR3 contains 14 residues. The germline gives CDR1 LNHDA, CDR2 SQIVND (reference sequence). V was shortened by 11 bases and J by 0 bases, with 14 bases between the two germline ends. DNA for the CDR3: TGTGCCGCCGAAGAAAGGTCCTCTGGAAACACCATATATTTT. This encodes CAAEERSSGNTIYF.

The chain carries TRBV20-1 and TRBJ2-1; D gene unclear. This CDR3 is built from 12 residues. The V end was cut by 3 bases, the J end by 5 bases, with 8 bases between. Germline CDR1 DFQATT, CDR2 SNEGSKA (reference sequence). The CDR3 protein is CSASSLNNEQFF. CDR3 DNA: TGCAGTGCTAGTTCGTTGAACAATGAGCAGTTCTTC.

This clone appeared a single time. This chain uses TRBV12-3 or TRBV12-4 with TRBJ2-1; the D is unclear. Trimming took off 5 bases at V and 14 bases at J, with 13 bases between the two ends. This CDR3 is built from 11 residues. DNA of the CDR3: TGTGCCAGCAGTCTGAAATCCTTGGAGTTCTTC. It is translated as CASSLKSLEFF.

The chain joins TRBV14 to TRBJ1-2; the D is unclear. This CDR3 has 14 amino acids. Germline CDR1 SGHDN, CDR2 FVKESK. Trimming removed 4 bases from V and 0 bases from J, with 9 bases in between. The CDR3 sequence: CASSPELTNYGYTF. For the CDR3, the DNA is TGTGCCAGCAGCCCGGAACTGACTAACTATGGCTACACCTTC.

This clone was counted between two and nine times. The same CDR3 arises from other DNA sequences in this sample as well. This sequence joins TRBV7-9 and TRBJ2-7, with D possibly TRBD2 on 5 matching bases. The CDR3 length is 14 residues. V lost 5 bases and J lost 6, with 17 bases in between. CDR1 is SEHNR and CDR2 is FQNEAQ in the germline V gene (reference sequence). CDR3 coding DNA: TGTGCCAGCAGCCTTCGGACTCCCCCTACCGAGCAGTACTTC. It translates to CASSLRTPPTEQYF.

The J gene is TRBJ2-7, the V gene TRBV6-2 or TRBV6-3; 8 bases are shared with TRBD1. The junction had 12 bases not matched to a gene; V was cut back by 0 bases and J by 2 bases. Germline V gene lookup returns CDR1 MNHEY and CDR2 SVGEGT. The CDR3 runs 18 residues. The CDR3 sequence is CASSYSIGPGGIPYEQYF. In DNA, the CDR3 is TGTGCCAGCAGTTACTCGATCGGTCCAGGGGGCATACCCTACGAGCAGTACTTC.

The gene calls are TRBV28 and TRBJ1-1; D call uncertain. This CDR3 is 14 amino acids long. The germline CDR1 and CDR2 sequences are MDHEN and SYDVKM. The ends were cut back, 6 bases at V and 0 bases at J, with 11 bases in the middle. The CDR3 coding sequence is TGTGCCAGCAGCTCCTCGGGTCTGAACACTGAAGCTTTCTTT. This encodes CASSSSGLNTEAFF.

The CDR3 is CASSLGGTNEKLFF. CDR3 in DNA: TGTGCCAGCAGCTTGGGCGGAACTAATGAAAAACTGTTTTTT. The gene calls are TRBV4-2 and TRBJ1-4; D remains ambiguous. The ends were cut back, 5 bases at V and 1 base at J, with 8 bases in the middle. Germline lookup yields CDR1 LGHNA and CDR2 YNFKEQ. The CDR3 spans 14 residues.

The rearrangement links TRBV5-4 to TRBJ1-2; 8 bases are shared with TRBD1. After removal of 4 bases from V and 2 bases from J, the junction contained 4 bases not matched to a gene. Germline V CDR1 and CDR2: SGHNT, YYREEE (reference sequence). CDR3 length: 14 residues. The CDR3 loop reads CASSPGTGNYGYTF. CDR3 nucleotide sequence: TGTGCCAGCAGCCCCGGGACAGGAAACTATGGCTACACCTTC.

The V gene is TRBV29-1, the J gene TRBJ1-1; 7 bases match TRBD1. After removal of 7 bases from V and 1 base from J, the junction contained 3 bases not matched to a gene. This CDR3 is 12 amino acids long. Germline V CDR1 and CDR2: SQVTM, ANQGSEA. The CDR3 bases are TGCAGCGGGGACAGAACGAACACTGAAGCTTTCTTT. Translating it yields CSGDRTNTEAFF.

This chain joins TRBV7-3 and TRBJ2-7, with D perhaps assigned TRBD1 or TRBD2 (5 bases each). Germline V lookup: CDR1 SGHTA, CDR2 FQGTGA. CDR3 length equals 13 residues. V lost 5 bases to trimming and J lost 6 bases, with 14 bases between them. The CDR3 region has the DNA TGTGCCAGCAGCCCTGGATACGGGACCGAGCAGTACTTC. Encoded protein: CASSPGYGTEQYF.

The chain uses TRBV30 and TRBJ1-2, with TRBD1 as a possible D gene (5 bases). Germline V CDR1 and CDR2: GTSNPN, SVGIG (reference sequence). CDR3 length: 15 amino acids. Trimming took 4 bases from V and 4 from J, leaving 19 bases between them. Here the CDR3 DNA reads TGTGCCTGGACGAAGGGGATAGACAGCGTCTATGGCTACACCTTC. Translating gives CAWTKGIDSVYGYTF.

With respect to this clone: This sample includes further DNA sequences coding for the same CDR3. V and J are TRBV9 and TRBJ2-3; D gene uncertain. V dropped 0 bases and J dropped 2 bases, with 7 bases sitting between them. Germline V gene lookup returns CDR1 SGDLS and CDR2 YYNGEE. The CDR3 spans 14 residues. This CDR3 is CASSVGRATDTQYF. The DNA for the CDR3 is TGTGCCAGCAGCGTAGGACGGGCCACAGATACGCAGTATTTT.

This clone was recorded a few times. The chain links TRBV19 to TRBJ2-7; maybe TRBD2 (6 bases). CDR1 is LNHDA, CDR2 SQIVND, per germline (reference sequence). The CDR3 is 14 residues long. Between the trimmed V and J ends, which lost 3 bases and 4 bases, there was a span of 13 bases. This chain's CDR3 is CASSISAGRYEQYF. The CDR3 region has the DNA TGTGCCAGTAGTATTTCGGCAGGGAGGTACGAGCAGTACTTC.

Comment on this clone: This specimen includes other DNA sequences encoding the same CDR3. The chain employs TRBV11-2 and TRBJ2-7; D ambiguous. Germline CDR1 and CDR2: SGHAT and FQNNGV. The length of the CDR3 is 13 residues. V lost 1 base and J 0 bases, leaving 4 bases between the germline ends. The CDR3: CASSLAGSYEQYF. CDR3 nucleotides: TGTGCCAGCAGCTTAGCCGGCTCCTACGAGCAGTACTTC.

The J gene is TRBJ1-4, the V gene TRBV9; perhaps TRBD1 as D (5 bases). Trimming removed 0 bases at V and 7 bases at J, with 13 bases between. The CDR3 covers 15 residues. CDR1 SGDLS and CDR2 YYNGEE come from the germline V gene. This CDR3 reads CASSVEGTETEKLFF. The CDR3 nucleotides read TGTGCCAGCAGCGTAGAGGGGACGGAGACTGAAAAACTGTTTTTT.

This clone occurred a few times. The V gene is TRBV9, the J gene TRBJ2-7, with TRBD2 matching 12 bases. Germline V lookup: CDR1 SGDLS, CDR2 YYNGEE. Trimming at V came to 0 bases and at J to 9 bases, leaving 4 bases not matched to a gene. This CDR3 has 14 amino acids. CDR3 in DNA: TGTGCCAGCAGCGTAGGACTAGCGGGAGCGGGGCAGTACTTC. Translation: CASSVGLAGAGQYF.